The 6 T cell receptor beta chains presented below share a single source sample, sequenced in a study of blood T cell repertoires in COVID-19. Only in-frame clones appear in the TCRdb table, and some are missing; sequencing was by immunoSEQ multiplex PCR. Of approximately 140,000 clones detected, less than 90% appear once; the ten largest clones hold 1.1% to 1.5%. Sequencing was performed on peripheral blood. The receptors shown here come from a man aged 55 to 70 with acute or convalescent COVID-19.

J is TRBJ1-1 and V is TRBV13; TRBD1 is a possible D gene (6 bases). The CDR3 totals 15 residues. Germline CDR1 reads PRHDT; CDR2 reads FYEKMQ (reference sequence). V was shortened by 1 base and J by 6 bases, with 15 bases between the two germline ends. In DNA form, the CDR3 reads TGTGCCAGCAGCTTAGTAACGCAGGGGATCGCTGAAGCTTTCTTT. Encoded protein: CASSLVTQGIAEAFF.

V usage is TRBV7-3 and J usage is TRBJ2-1; 7 nucleotides line up with TRBD1. From germline, CDR1 is SGHTA and CDR2 FQGTGA. The CDR3 contains 16 residues. The ends lost 3 bases at V and 6 bases at J; junction bases unmatched: 11. CDR3 DNA: TGTGCCAGCAGCTTTGGGACCCCAAACAGGGGCAATGAGCAGTTCTTC. This translates into CASSFGTPNRGNEQFF.

This chain uses TRBV7-6 with TRBJ2-3; TRBD2 aligns across 9 bases. CDR3 length equals 17 residues. CDR1 and CDR2 from the germline V gene are SGHVS and FNYEAQ. V gave up 5 bases and J gave up 5 bases; unmatched junction bases: 14. This chain's CDR3 is CASSVRTSDEGKDTQYF. Written as DNA, the CDR3 is TGTGCCAGCAGCGTCCGGACTAGCGACGAGGGTAAAGATACGCAGTATTTT.

V is TRBV7-2 and J is TRBJ2-1; the D gene is possibly TRBD2 (5 bases). V gave up 3 bases and J gave up 9 bases, with 12 bases separating them. The CDR3 runs 13 residues. From germline, CDR1 is SGHTA and CDR2 FQGNSA. The CDR3 nucleotides are TGTGCCAGCAGCTTTTTCGGGATTCTTGAGCAGTTCTTC. It encodes CASSFFGILEQFF.

V usage is TRBV5-1 and J usage is TRBJ1-2; 9 nucleotides align to TRBD1. V gave up 0 bases and J gave up 5 bases; unmatched junction bases: 8. The length of the CDR3 is 16 residues. Germline V gene sequence: CDR1 SGHRS, CDR2 YFSETQ. The CDR3 protein is CASSLVSAGTGYGYTF. CDR3 nucleotides: TGCGCCAGCAGCTTGGTCAGCGCCGGGACAGGGTATGGCTACACCTTC.

The V call is TRBV6-5, the J call TRBJ1-2, with a weak D call TRBD1 (6 bases). V was trimmed by 6 bases and J by 4 bases, leaving 12 bases between them. Per germline, CDR1 MNHEY and CDR2 SVGAGI. The CDR3 spans 13 residues. CDR3 sequence: CASRAGVVYGYTF. The CDR3, as DNA: TGTGCCAGCAGAGCAGGGGTAGTCTATGGCTACACCTTC.